Sequencing of this T cell receptor (beta chain) was carried out in a study of cytomegalovirus exposure and HLA in healthy donors. The PCR employed 60 Vbeta primers together with 13 Jbeta primers. Authors' data handling: Approximately 80 million unique TCR beta chains, some 9.9 million of them shared, were counted by a later analysis. Clones were sequenced by immunoSEQ multiplex PCR, and TCRdb holds only the in-frame ones, with some missing. V and J calls and clone size are given by that table; D and trimming were obtained from the DNA. The sample contains roughly 56,000 clones, roughly four fifths of which appear only once. Germline values: CDR1 SGDLS, CDR2 YYNGEE. V was cut by 2 bases and J by 7 bases, with 9 bases left in between. The length of the CDR3 is 13 residues.

The sequence was collected from a boy aged 5 to 17 in good health and CMV-seropositive. The chain links TRBV9 to TRBJ1-4; D not resolved. Sequences were obtained from PBMCs. The CDR3 region has the DNA TGTGCCAGCAGCGTCCTGGCGGGTGAAAAACTGTTTTTT. It codes for CASSVLAGEKLFF.